This T cell receptor beta chain is from a study of blood T cells in healthy people across ages. Study as a whole: When template switching was applied, about one barcoded beta molecule was captured per two T cells. Study-wide findings and caveats: The fall in TCR beta diversity per million T cells was roughly linear with age.

Turning to this clonotype: Its matching antigen is unknown.

A sample-barcoded 5' primer and a J-beta primer mix were used in a second PCR of roughly 7 to 12 cycles. In TCRdb, the 5' RACE reads were re-called with MiXCR into one record per CDR3 protein. The sample has over 600,000 distinct CDR3 sequences, over 40% seen once; the top ten hold 25% to 35%. The CDR3 contains 16 residues. Germline assignment: CDR1 WNHNN and CDR2 SYGVQD (reference sequence). The receptor comes from a man at least 80 years old in good health. The V and J genes are TRBV10-1 and TRBJ2-5; 9 nucleotides agree with TRBD2. The J call may be wrong; the DNA end is better matched by TRBJ2-7. Sample: blood. The CDR3 here is CASSDQEAGGSYEQYF. The CDR3 bases are TGCGCCAGCAGTGACCAAGAAGCGGGGGGTTCCTACGAGCAGTACTTC.